This T cell receptor beta chain was profiled in a study of blood T cell repertoires in COVID-19 (dated by TCRdb to 2018 to 2021). Background on the whole study: The collaborator samples originated in the United States, Italy and Spain and spanned the acute and convalescent phases of COVID-19. The prospective study material was composed of cDNA or gDNA derived from T cells, B-cell-depleted T cells, or PBMCs. Subjects who had been exposed to COVID-19, were actively infected with it, or had recovered from it provided the deeply sampled blood TCRbeta repertoires that made up the dataset. The repertoires were released in a freely available public database intended as a resource for research on the immune response to SARS-CoV-2. Samples came from the ongoing ImmuneRACE study (first 160 participants) plus 1,254 subjects from 6 global collaborators. Nearly every sample came with metadata listing a de-identified subject ID, COVID-19 status, age in years and sex. Where available, HLA class I and class II types were taken from metadata supplied by the sample provider and were not determined by assay-based typing.

Each collaborating institution followed its own protocols to collect whole blood in K2EDTA tubes. For TCRbeta analysis, collaborators shipped samples in one of three forms: frozen whole blood, isolated PBMCs, or DNA extracted from either of those sample types. Reading from cysteine to phenylalanine, the CDR3 counts 16 amino acids. CDR3 DNA is the only sequence kept; it has 48 bases, read in frame from the first base. Taken from the germline V gene, the CDR1 and CDR2 loops are SGHDT and YYEEEE. The V end loses 5 bases and the J end loses 4 bases, and a stretch of 18 bases separates them. Of note for this clone: Its specific antigen is unknown. No clone much larger than this one lies a single base away; base qualities are absent.

Overall study results and their limits: How much clinical and demographic metadata was included differed by source and by participant, and the metadata was provided uncurated.

TCRbeta CDR3 regions were amplified from genomic DNA using the immunoSEQ Assay, a bias-controlled multiplex PCR. Concerning the study's data processing: The number of nucleated cells in each sample was estimated from the amplification of reference gene primers within the assay. To quantify the absolute abundance of each unique TCRbeta CDR3 rearrangement, sequence reads were collapsed and filtered. For each sample, productive Simpson clonality was calculated as the square root of Simpson's diversity index across productive rearrangements. TCRdb took this table from immuneACCESS and kept in-frame rearrangements with V and J called. Such tables lack part of the clones; where checked against another copy, unresolved V genes explain under half of the gap, and the rest is unexplained. V, J and clone size derive from that table, while D and trimming were established from the DNA sequence. Present in this sample are roughly 120,000 clones, more than 90% of which were seen just once. The ten largest account for 3% to 4% of the sample.

The clonotype comes from a man in his forties or fifties with active COVID-19. The sequencing sample was made of peripheral blood. The V and J segments used are TRBV5-6 and TRBJ2-2; the D region possibly corresponds to TRBD1 (6 bases align). The DNA reads TGTGCCAGCAGTCAAACAGGGCTACAATTCACCGGGGAGCTGTTTTTT. Translation gives CASSQTGLQFTGELFF.